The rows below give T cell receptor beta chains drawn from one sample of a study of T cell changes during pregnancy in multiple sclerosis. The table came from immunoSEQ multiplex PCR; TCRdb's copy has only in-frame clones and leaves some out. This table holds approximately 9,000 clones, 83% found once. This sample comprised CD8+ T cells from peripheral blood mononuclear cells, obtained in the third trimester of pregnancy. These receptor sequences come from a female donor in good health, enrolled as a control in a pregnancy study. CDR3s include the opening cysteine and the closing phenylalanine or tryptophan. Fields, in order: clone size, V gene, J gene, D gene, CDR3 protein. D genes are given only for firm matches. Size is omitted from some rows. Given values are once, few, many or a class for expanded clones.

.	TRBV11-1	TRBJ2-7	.	CASSLEFRTASEQYF
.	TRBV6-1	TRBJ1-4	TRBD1	CASSEKLGTGNEKLFF
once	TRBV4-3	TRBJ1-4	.	CASSQGPQGEKLFF
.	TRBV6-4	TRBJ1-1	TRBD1	CASSDGTGGTEAFF
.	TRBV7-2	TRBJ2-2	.	CASSLAWSPYPVGELFF
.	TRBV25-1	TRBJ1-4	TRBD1	CASSQGRQGQDEKLFF
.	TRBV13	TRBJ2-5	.	CASSLAGRAYQETQYF
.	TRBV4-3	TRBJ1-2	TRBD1	CASSQDFGQGQINGYTF
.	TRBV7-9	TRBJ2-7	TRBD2	CASSSGLGTYEQYF
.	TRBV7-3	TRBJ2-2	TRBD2	CASSPSGGAYNGELFF
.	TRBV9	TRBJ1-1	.	CASSVGGQTVTFF
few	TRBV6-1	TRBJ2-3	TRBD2	CASSEEASGGPDTQYF
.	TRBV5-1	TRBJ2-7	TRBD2	CASSISGGSYEQYF
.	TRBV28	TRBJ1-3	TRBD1	CASTPRGDRRNTIYF
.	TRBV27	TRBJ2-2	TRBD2	CASRSGGPGELFF
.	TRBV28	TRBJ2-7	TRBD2	CASSLGTSGTEQYF
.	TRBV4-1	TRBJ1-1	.	CASSPTGNTEAFF
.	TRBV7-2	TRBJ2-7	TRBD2	CASSLVVSGYEQYF